This T cell receptor beta chain was found in a study of PD-1 blockade in classical Hodgkin lymphoma. Turning to this clone: Its antigen remains unknown.

CDR3 size: 17 residues. The germline gives CDR1 LNHDA, CDR2 SQIVND (reference sequence). V was trimmed by 5 bases and J by 0 bases, leaving 17 bases between them. This table comes from immunoSEQ multiplex PCR, and its TCRdb copy is limited to in-frame clones, with some not included. The table records approximately 60,000 clones, approximately 88% of them present only once. Following autologous stem cell transplantation, relapse occurred in every patient, and exposure to brentuximab vedotin varied. Overall study findings and caveats: Prior to therapy, complete responders displayed diversity much like that of newly diagnosed patients. When nivolumab was started under 1 year after ASCT, patients were excluded. The origin of the repertoire differences remains undefined, with disease activity or prior therapy as possible causes.

This clonotype was obtained from a human donor with classical Hodgkin lymphoma. The chain employs TRBV19 and TRBJ1-3; D ambiguous. This specimen consisted of peripheral blood mononuclear cells (PBMCs), obtained at baseline. Here the CDR3 reads CASSRIRDWYSGNTIYF. The CDR3 coding sequence is TGTGCCAGTAGTCGCATCCGTGACTGGTACTCTGGAAACACCATATATTTT.